This T cell receptor beta chain was captured by sequencing in a study of blood T cells in healthy people across ages. Study as a whole: Capture via template switching afforded approximately one barcoded beta molecule per two T cells.

Overall study findings and caveats: Researchers said unsorted PBMCs prevented a conclusive naive versus antigen-experienced comparison. A roughly linear age-dependent decrease characterized TCR beta diversity per million T cells.

Comments on this clonotype: The target antigen is unknown.

The CDR3 is 18 residues long. The germline V gene encodes CDR1 MGHDK and CDR2 SYGVNS. V was trimmed by 5 bases and J by 1 base, leaving 20 bases between them. Using a J-beta primer mix together with a sample-barcoded 5' primer, a second PCR was run for about 6 to 11 cycles. One entry per CDR3 protein results from TCRdb running MiXCR on the 5' RACE reads. Seen here are about 650,000 distinct CDR3 sequences, under 65% observed once, and the top ten hold roughly 14%. The receptor's source is a woman aged 80 or over in good health. The material sequenced was blood. V is TRBV25-1 and J is TRBJ2-2; TRBD2 is a possible D gene (7 bases). CDR3 residues: CASSNPLGASGNTGELFF. The CDR3 nucleotides read TGTGCCAGCAGTAATCCCTTGGGGGCTAGCGGGAACACCGGGGAGCTGTTTTTT.